Listed below are T cell receptor beta chains from one sample, sequenced in a study of blood T cell repertoires in COVID-19. Measured with immunoSEQ multiplex PCR; TCRdb has only the in-frame clones, and not every one. The data contain about 71,000 clones, more than 80% of them singletons. The sequenced material came from peripheral blood. These receptors were collected from a man aged 50-60 years with acute or convalescent COVID-19. CDR3s include the opening cysteine and the closing phenylalanine or tryptophan. The D gene is left open where the match is weak. Some rows mark clone size as missing; the rest say once, few, many or name a class of expanded clone.

cdr3_nt: TGTGCCAGCAGTTTACAGGGTAATCAGCCCCAGCATTTT; cdr3_aa: CASSLQGNQPQHF; j_call: TRBJ1-5; d_call: -; v_call: TRBV27; clone_size: -
cdr3_nt: TGTGCCAGTAGTATCGGCAATCAGCCCCAGCATTTT; cdr3_aa: CASSIGNQPQHF; j_call: TRBJ1-5; d_call: -; v_call: TRBV19; clone_size: -
cdr3_nt: TGTGCCAGCAGTACTAGCGGAGGAGAGACCCAGTACTTC; cdr3_aa: CASSTSGGETQYF; j_call: TRBJ2-5; d_call: TRBD2; v_call: TRBV7-9; clone_size: -
cdr3_nt: TGCGCCAGCAGCAAGTCGGGGCAGGGAAGGGACTCGACCTACAATGAGCAGTTCTTC; cdr3_aa: CASSKSGQGRDSTYNEQFF; j_call: TRBJ2-1; d_call: -; v_call: TRBV5-1; clone_size: -
cdr3_nt: TGTGCCAGCAGCGTCACCGGGACAAATCCCGGGGAGCTGTTTTTT; cdr3_aa: CASSVTGTNPGELFF; j_call: TRBJ2-2; d_call: -; v_call: TRBV9; clone_size: -
cdr3_nt: TGTGCCAGTAGAATGGGGGGGGCCCTATTCGGGTCCCAGCATTTT; cdr3_aa: CASRMGGALFGSQHF; j_call: TRBJ1-5; d_call: -; v_call: TRBV19; clone_size: few
cdr3_nt: TGTGCCAGCAGCCCCCCCAACAGGGCCGGGACCGGGGAGCTGTTTTTT; cdr3_aa: CASSPPNRAGTGELFF; j_call: TRBJ2-2; d_call: -; v_call: TRBV11-3; clone_size: -
cdr3_nt: TGTGCCAGCAGACTGACAGATAATTCACCCCTCCACTTT; cdr3_aa: CASRLTDNSPLHF; j_call: TRBJ1-6; d_call: -; v_call: TRBV6-5; clone_size: -
cdr3_nt: TGTGCCAGCAGCTTGGCCCGACACAGGACCTATGGCTACACCTTC; cdr3_aa: CASSLARHRTYGYTF; j_call: TRBJ1-2; d_call: -; v_call: TRBV5-8; clone_size: few
cdr3_nt: TGCGCCAGCAGCTTGGGGGCCGGGACACAGTCTGAAAAACTGTTTTTT; cdr3_aa: CASSLGAGTQSEKLFF; j_call: TRBJ1-4; d_call: -; v_call: TRBV5-1; clone_size: -
cdr3_nt: TGCGCCAGCAGCCAACCCCGGACAGGGGGCATCTATGGCTACACCTTC; cdr3_aa: CASSQPRTGGIYGYTF; j_call: TRBJ1-2; d_call: TRBD1; v_call: TRBV4-1; clone_size: -
cdr3_nt: TGTGCCTCCACCCCACCTCCCAGGCAAGATACGCAGTATTTT; cdr3_aa: CASTPPPRQDTQYF; j_call: TRBJ2-3; d_call: -; v_call: TRBV30; clone_size: -
cdr3_nt: TGTGCCAGCAGTTACCTCCGGACAGGGAGTCCAGAGACCCAGTACTTC; cdr3_aa: CASSYLRTGSPETQYF; j_call: TRBJ2-5; d_call: TRBD1; v_call: TRBV6-6; clone_size: -
cdr3_nt: TGTGCCAGCAGCCCTCTCGGGGTCGAGCAGTACTTC; cdr3_aa: CASSPLGVEQYF; j_call: TRBJ2-7; d_call: -; v_call: TRBV7-2; clone_size: -
cdr3_nt: TGCGCCAGCAGCCAAGATAGGGGACTAGCGGGAGTTGAGCAGTACTTC; cdr3_aa: CASSQDRGLAGVEQYF; j_call: TRBJ2-7; d_call: TRBD2; v_call: TRBV4-1; clone_size: -
cdr3_nt: TGTGCCAGCAGCTCCCGACTCGGACGGACCGGGGACACCGGGGAGCTGTTTTTT; cdr3_aa: CASSSRLGRTGDTGELFF; j_call: TRBJ2-2; d_call: -; v_call: TRBV7-8; clone_size: -
cdr3_nt: TGTGCCAGCAGTTCCATGACAGGGAGGAATAGCAATCAGCCCCAGCATTTT; cdr3_aa: CASSSMTGRNSNQPQHF; j_call: TRBJ1-5; d_call: TRBD1; v_call: TRBV28; clone_size: -
cdr3_nt: TGTGCCAGCAGCTTACGGGGGACAGGGCAGGCTCAGCCCCAGCATTTT; cdr3_aa: CASSLRGTGQAQPQHF; j_call: TRBJ1-5; d_call: TRBD1; v_call: TRBV7-2; clone_size: -
cdr3_nt: TGTGCCAGCAGTTCCCACGTACAGGGGTATGGCTACACCTTC; cdr3_aa: CASSSHVQGYGYTF; j_call: TRBJ1-2; d_call: TRBD1; v_call: TRBV27; clone_size: -
cdr3_nt: TGCAGCGTTGCAACAAATGTGGATCAGCCCCAGCATTTT; cdr3_aa: CSVATNVDQPQHF; j_call: TRBJ1-5; d_call: -; v_call: TRBV29-1; clone_size: -
cdr3_nt: TGCGCCAGCAGTCGAGGGTCAACTAATGAAAAACTGTTTTTT; cdr3_aa: CASSRGSTNEKLFF; j_call: TRBJ1-4; d_call: -; v_call: TRBV23-1; clone_size: -
cdr3_nt: TGCGCCAGCAGCTTGGAGGTTGGGACAGGGATATACAATGAGCAGTTCTTC; cdr3_aa: CASSLEVGTGIYNEQFF; j_call: TRBJ2-1; d_call: TRBD1; v_call: TRBV5-1; clone_size: -
cdr3_nt: TGTGCCAGCAGTGTTACAGGGGGCGCGGGGGCTCAGCCCCAGCATTTT; cdr3_aa: CASSVTGGAGAQPQHF; j_call: TRBJ1-5; d_call: TRBD1; v_call: TRBV6-1; clone_size: -
cdr3_nt: TGTGCCAGCTCACCGGGACAAACGGAGTGGACCCAGTACTTC; cdr3_aa: CASSPGQTEWTQYF; j_call: TRBJ2-5; d_call: -; v_call: TRBV18; clone_size: -
cdr3_nt: TGTGCCAGCAGCAAATACGGAGTTACGGACAGGGGTACTCAGGACGCTAATTCACCCCTCCACTTT; cdr3_aa: CASSKYGVTDRGTQDANSPLHF; j_call: TRBJ1-6; d_call: -; v_call: TRBV21-1; clone_size: once
cdr3_nt: TGTGCCAGCAGCCAAGATTTAGGGACTAGCCACCTCGGGCTCCAAGAGACCCAGTACTTC; cdr3_aa: CASSQDLGTSHLGLQETQYF; j_call: TRBJ2-5; d_call: TRBD2; v_call: TRBV4-2; clone_size: -
cdr3_nt: TGTGCCAGCAGCTTATCTCAGGGGGTGAATGAGCAGTTCTTC; cdr3_aa: CASSLSQGVNEQFF; j_call: TRBJ2-1; d_call: TRBD1; v_call: TRBV7-2; clone_size: -
cdr3_nt: TGTGCCAGCAGTCGACTAGCGGGAGCGGGGCAAGAGACCCAGTACTTC; cdr3_aa: CASSRLAGAGQETQYF; j_call: TRBJ2-5; d_call: TRBD2; v_call: TRBV6-6; clone_size: -
cdr3_nt: TGTGCCAGTATCCCAGGGGGCAGTACTGAAGCTTTCTTT; cdr3_aa: CASIPGGSTEAFF; j_call: TRBJ1-1; d_call: TRBD1; v_call: TRBV19; clone_size: -
cdr3_nt: TGTGCCAGCAGTCAAACCGGGACAGGGAGAGGAGCTTTCTTT; cdr3_aa: CASSQTGTGRGAFF; j_call: TRBJ1-1; d_call: TRBD1; v_call: TRBV27; clone_size: -
cdr3_nt: TGTGCCAGCAGCTTAGGGAATCCTAGCGGGAGAGGGAACAATGAGCAGTTCTTC; cdr3_aa: CASSLGNPSGRGNNEQFF; j_call: TRBJ2-1; d_call: TRBD2; v_call: TRBV7-2; clone_size: -
cdr3_nt: TGTGCCAGTAGCCCCCTGGGGGGGGGCTTTAGGGAAAAACTGTTTTTT; cdr3_aa: CASSPLGGGFREKLFF; j_call: TRBJ1-4; d_call: -; v_call: TRBV19; clone_size: -
cdr3_nt: TGTGCCAGCAGTTATTCGGAGGCGAAAGCTTTCTTT; cdr3_aa: CASSYSEAKAFF; j_call: TRBJ1-1; d_call: -; v_call: TRBV6-2/TRBV6-3; clone_size: -